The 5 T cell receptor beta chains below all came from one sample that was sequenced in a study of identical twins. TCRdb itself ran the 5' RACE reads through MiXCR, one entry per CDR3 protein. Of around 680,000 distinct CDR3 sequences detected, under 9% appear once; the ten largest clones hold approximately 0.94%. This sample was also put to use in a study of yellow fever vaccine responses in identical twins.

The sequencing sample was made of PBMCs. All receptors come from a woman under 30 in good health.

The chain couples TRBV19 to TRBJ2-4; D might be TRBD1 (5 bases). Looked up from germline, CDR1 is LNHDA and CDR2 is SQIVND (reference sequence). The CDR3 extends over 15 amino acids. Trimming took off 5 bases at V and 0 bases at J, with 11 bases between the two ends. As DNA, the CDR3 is TGTGCCAGTAGTCTAGGACACCTAGCCAAAAACATTCAGTACTTC. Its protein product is CASSLGHLAKNIQYF.

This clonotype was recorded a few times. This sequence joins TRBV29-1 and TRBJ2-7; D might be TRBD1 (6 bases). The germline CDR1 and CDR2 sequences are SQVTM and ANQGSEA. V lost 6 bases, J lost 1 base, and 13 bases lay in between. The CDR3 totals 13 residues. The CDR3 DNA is TGCAGCGTACTCGGGGACATATCCTACGAGCAGTACTTC. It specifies CSVLGDISYEQYF.

The CDR3 sequence is CASSLDATGELFF. CDR3 bases: TGTGCCAGCAGCTTAGATGCCACCGGGGAGCTGTTTTTT. The chain uses TRBV7-2 and TRBJ2-2; D gene ambiguous. Germline V gives CDR1 SGHTA, CDR2 FQGNSA. CDR3 length equals 13 residues. Trimming cost V 1 base and J 4 bases, with 4 bases left between them.

The CDR3 DNA sequence: TGCAGTGCTAGAGATAACAGCGGGGTCTCCTACGAGCAGTACTTC. Amino acids: CSARDNSGVSYEQYF. The chain employs TRBV20-1 and TRBJ2-7; 7 bases match TRBD2. The CDR3 consists of 15 residues. J lost 0 bases, V lost 0 bases, and 5 bases had no gene match. Germline V gives CDR1 DFQATT, CDR2 SNEGSKA (reference sequence).

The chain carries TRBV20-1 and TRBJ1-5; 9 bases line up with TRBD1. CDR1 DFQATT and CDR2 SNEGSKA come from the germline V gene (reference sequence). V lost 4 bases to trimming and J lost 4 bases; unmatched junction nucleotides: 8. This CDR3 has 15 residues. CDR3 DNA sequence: TGCAGTGCTACATACTACAGGGGGCTAAATCAGCCCCAGCATTTT. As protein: CSATYYRGLNQPQHF.